Listed below are T cell receptor beta chains from one sample, sequenced in a study of graft-versus-host responses after intestinal transplantation. No antigen has been assigned to these receptors. TCRdb keeps only in-frame clones here, not all; method: immunoSEQ multiplex PCR. Here the sample spans tens of thousands of clones, approximately 83% being singletons. The source material was unstimulated CD8+ T cells sorted from spleen or lymph node cells, sampled before intestinal transplant. The origin of the receptors is a human donor who received an intestinal transplant. CDR3s include the opening cysteine and the closing phenylalanine or tryptophan. The D gene is left open where the match is weak. Size is omitted from some rows. Given values are once, few, many or a class for expanded clones.

d_call: .
clone_size: few
v_call: TRBV6-6
j_call: TRBJ1-1
cdr3_aa: CASSDGQNTEAFF
cdr3_nt: TGTGCCAGCAGCGATGGACAGAACACTGAAGCTTTCTTT

d_call: .
clone_size: .
v_call: TRBV5-1
j_call: TRBJ1-1
cdr3_aa: CASSWGAEAFF
cdr3_nt: TGCGCCAGCAGCTGGGGCGCTGAAGCTTTCTTT

d_call: .
clone_size: .
v_call: TRBV27
j_call: TRBJ2-2
cdr3_aa: CASTHRASTGELFF
cdr3_nt: TGTGCCAGCACTCACAGGGCAAGCACCGGGGAGCTGTTTTTT

d_call: .
clone_size: once
v_call: TRBV28
j_call: TRBJ2-7
cdr3_aa: CASSSPRDSSYEQYF
cdr3_nt: TGTGCCAGCAGTTCTCCGCGGGACAGCTCTTACGAGCAGTACTTC

d_call: TRBD1
clone_size: .
v_call: TRBV6-1
j_call: TRBJ1-1
cdr3_aa: CASITGQGGSGEAFF
cdr3_nt: TGTGCCAGCATTACGGGACAGGGGGGAAGCGGTGAAGCTTTCTTT

d_call: TRBD2
clone_size: .
v_call: TRBV27
j_call: TRBJ2-1
cdr3_aa: CASSLYYAGGFSSYNEQFF
cdr3_nt: TGTGCCAGCAGTTTATATTACGCGGGGGGATTTAGCTCCTACAATGAGCAGTTCTTC

d_call: TRBD1
clone_size: .
v_call: TRBV15
j_call: TRBJ2-2
cdr3_aa: CATSADRERDTGELFF
cdr3_nt: TGTGCCACCAGCGCCGACAGGGAAAGGGACACCGGGGAGCTGTTTTTT

d_call: .
clone_size: .
v_call: TRBV7-9
j_call: TRBJ1-4
cdr3_aa: CASSSPLGAMGEKLFF
cdr3_nt: TGTGCCAGCAGCTCCCCATTGGGGGCGATGGGGGAAAAACTGTTTTTT

d_call: TRBD2
clone_size: few
v_call: TRBV11-2
j_call: TRBJ2-7
cdr3_aa: CASSFLAESYEQYF
cdr3_nt: TGTGCCAGCAGCTTTCTAGCGGAATCCTACGAGCAGTACTTC

d_call: .
clone_size: .
v_call: TRBV19
j_call: TRBJ1-5
cdr3_aa: CASSIWGRSNQPQHF
cdr3_nt: TGTGCCAGTAGTATCTGGGGGCGATCGAATCAGCCCCAGCATTTT

d_call: TRBD2
clone_size: .
v_call: TRBV7-3
j_call: TRBJ2-1
cdr3_aa: CASSSGAGEGNEQFF
cdr3_nt: TGTGCCAGCAGCTCAGGAGCGGGAGAGGGGAATGAGCAGTTCTTC

d_call: TRBD1
clone_size: .
v_call: TRBV5-1
j_call: TRBJ1-5
cdr3_aa: CASSLGQGTQPQHF
cdr3_nt: TGCGCCAGCAGCTTAGGACAGGGAACGCAGCCCCAGCATTTT

d_call: .
clone_size: .
v_call: TRBV23-1
j_call: TRBJ2-2
cdr3_aa: CASSQLWELFF
cdr3_nt: TGCGCCAGCAGTCAACTCTGGGAGCTGTTTTTT

d_call: .
clone_size: .
v_call: TRBV7-6
j_call: TRBJ2-1
cdr3_aa: CASSLVLEGDEQFF
cdr3_nt: TGTGCCAGCAGCTTAGTTCTGGAGGGTGATGAGCAGTTCTTC

d_call: TRBD2
clone_size: .
v_call: TRBV27
j_call: TRBJ2-1
cdr3_aa: CASSLLAGGSYNEQFF
cdr3_nt: TGTGCCAGCAGTTTACTAGCGGGGGGCTCCTACAATGAGCAGTTCTTC

d_call: .
clone_size: .
v_call: TRBV27
j_call: TRBJ2-7
cdr3_aa: CASSLSTDRLERYEQYF
cdr3_nt: TGTGCCAGCAGTTTATCGACAGACCGACTAGAAAGGTACGAGCAGTACTTC

d_call: .
clone_size: .
v_call: TRBV25-1
j_call: TRBJ2-7
cdr3_aa: CASSDLGRGGIRQYF
cdr3_nt: TGTGCCAGCAGTGACCTTGGCAGGGGCGGTATCAGGCAGTACTTC

d_call: .
clone_size: .
v_call: TRBV7-9
j_call: TRBJ2-7
cdr3_aa: CASSSGTPSYEQYF
cdr3_nt: TGTGCCAGCAGCTCCGGGACTCCATCCTACGAGCAGTACTTC

d_call: .
clone_size: .
v_call: TRBV27
j_call: TRBJ2-1
cdr3_aa: CASSLGPGSYNEQFF
cdr3_nt: TGTGCCAGCAGTTTGGGCCCGGGGTCCTACAATGAGCAGTTCTTC

d_call: .
clone_size: few
v_call: TRBV5-8
j_call: TRBJ1-5
cdr3_aa: CASSSVSTNSNQPQHF
cdr3_nt: TGTGCCAGCAGCTCAGTATCGACTAATAGCAATCAGCCCCAGCATTTT

d_call: .
clone_size: many
v_call: TRBV28
j_call: TRBJ1-2
cdr3_aa: CASSFGGSGLGYTF
cdr3_nt: TGTGCCAGCAGTTTTGGGGGTAGCGGTCTGGGCTACACCTTC

d_call: .
clone_size: .
v_call: TRBV28
j_call: TRBJ2-7
cdr3_aa: CASSSVTGYEQYF
cdr3_nt: TGTGCCAGCAGTTCGGTTACTGGCTACGAGCAGTACTTC

d_call: .
clone_size: once
v_call: TRBV11-3
j_call: TRBJ2-7
cdr3_aa: CASSLVVGDEYEQYF
cdr3_nt: TGTGCCAGCAGCTTAGTGGTAGGGGATGAGTACGAGCAGTACTTC

d_call: TRBD2
clone_size: few
v_call: TRBV6-6
j_call: TRBJ2-1
cdr3_aa: CASRPYLTGGPDEQFF
cdr3_nt: TGTGCCAGCAGACCATACTTAACGGGAGGGCCCGATGAGCAGTTCTTC

d_call: .
clone_size: .
v_call: TRBV5-3
j_call: TRBJ2-7
cdr3_aa: CARSGVEGTSYEQYF
cdr3_nt: TGTGCCAGAAGCGGCGTGGAGGGGACCTCCTACGAGCAGTACTTC

d_call: .
clone_size: .
v_call: TRBV28
j_call: TRBJ2-3
cdr3_aa: CASINLSGRRDTQYF
cdr3_nt: TGTGCCAGCATTAACCTATCGGGAAGAAGAGATACGCAGTATTTT

d_call: .
clone_size: once
v_call: TRBV11-2
j_call: TRBJ2-7
cdr3_aa: CASSLVGRGYEQYF
cdr3_nt: TGTGCCAGCAGCTTAGTGGGCAGGGGTTACGAGCAGTACTTC

d_call: TRBD1
clone_size: .
v_call: TRBV11-1
j_call: TRBJ2-1
cdr3_aa: CASNQQGGDDEQFF
cdr3_nt: TGTGCCAGCAACCAACAGGGGGGAGACGATGAGCAGTTCTTC

d_call: .
clone_size: few
v_call: TRBV4-1
j_call: TRBJ1-2
cdr3_aa: CASSQGQAFYGYTF
cdr3_nt: TGCGCCAGCAGCCAAGGACAGGCCTTCTATGGCTACACCTTC

d_call: TRBD1
clone_size: few
v_call: TRBV6-5
j_call: TRBJ2-7
cdr3_aa: CASSRDRIYEQYF
cdr3_nt: TGTGCCAGCAGCCGGGACAGAATATACGAGCAGTACTTC

d_call: .
clone_size: once
v_call: TRBV7-9
j_call: TRBJ1-2
cdr3_aa: CASSQGRVNYGYTF
cdr3_nt: TGTGCCAGCAGTCAGGGTCGAGTTAACTATGGCTACACCTTC

d_call: TRBD1
clone_size: once
v_call: TRBV7-9
j_call: TRBJ2-1
cdr3_aa: CASRTVTGAQFF
cdr3_nt: TGTGCCAGCAGAACCGTAACAGGGGCACAGTTCTTC

d_call: .
clone_size: .
v_call: TRBV27
j_call: TRBJ2-7
cdr3_aa: CASSFGTSYEQYF
cdr3_nt: TGTGCCAGCAGTTTTGGGACTTCCTACGAGCAGTACTTC

d_call: TRBD1
clone_size: .
v_call: TRBV15
j_call: TRBJ2-3
cdr3_aa: CATSRARGSPDTQYF
cdr3_nt: TGTGCCACCAGCAGGGCCAGGGGGTCCCCAGATACGCAGTATTTT

d_call: .
clone_size: .
v_call: TRBV7-2
j_call: TRBJ2-2
cdr3_aa: CASSLDSANTGELFF
cdr3_nt: TGTGCCAGCAGCTTAGACTCCGCGAACACCGGGGAGCTGTTTTTT

d_call: TRBD1
clone_size: few
v_call: TRBV4-2
j_call: TRBJ2-7
cdr3_aa: CASSQDVGQAREQYF
cdr3_nt: TGTGCCAGCAGCCAAGATGTAGGACAGGCGCGGGAGCAGTACTTC

d_call: TRBD2
clone_size: .
v_call: TRBV6-5
j_call: TRBJ2-3
cdr3_aa: CASSYPDREGTDTQYF
cdr3_nt: TGTGCCAGCAGTTACCCCGACCGGGAGGGGACAGATACGCAGTATTTT

d_call: .
clone_size: .
v_call: TRBV7-3
j_call: TRBJ2-3
cdr3_aa: CASSLGPYTDTQYF
cdr3_nt: TGTGCCAGCAGCTTGGGGCCATACACAGATACGCAGTATTTT

d_call: .
clone_size: .
v_call: TRBV28
j_call: TRBJ2-7
cdr3_aa: CASSPVLHYEQYF
cdr3_nt: TGTGCCAGCAGCCCGGTTTTGCACTACGAGCAGTACTTC

d_call: .
clone_size: .
v_call: TRBV21-1
j_call: TRBJ1-6
cdr3_aa: CASSVTAYNSPLHF
cdr3_nt: TGTGCCAGCAGCGTGACAGCTTATAATTCACCCCTCCACTTT

d_call: .
clone_size: once
v_call: TRBV4-1
j_call: TRBJ2-1
cdr3_aa: CASSQDRLPLNEQFF
cdr3_nt: TGCGCCAGCAGCCAAGATCGTCTACCCCTCAATGAGCAGTTCTTC

d_call: .
clone_size: .
v_call: TRBV7-3
j_call: TRBJ1-1
cdr3_aa: CASSLGQNTEAFF
cdr3_nt: TGTGCCAGCAGCTTAGGACAGAACACTGAAGCTTTCTTT

d_call: .
clone_size: .
v_call: TRBV5-1
j_call: TRBJ2-7
cdr3_aa: CASSFGTGGYEQYF
cdr3_nt: TGCGCCAGCAGCTTCGGGACTGGGGGCTACGAGCAGTACTTC

d_call: .
clone_size: .
v_call: TRBV28
j_call: TRBJ2-7
cdr3_aa: CASSLLRSGSYEQYF
cdr3_nt: TGTGCCAGCAGTCTCCTGCGGTCCGGTTCCTACGAGCAGTACTTC

d_call: .
clone_size: .
v_call: TRBV27
j_call: TRBJ2-2
cdr3_aa: CASSFGTLNTGELFF
cdr3_nt: TGTGCCAGCAGTTTCGGGACTCTTAACACCGGGGAGCTGTTTTTT

d_call: .
clone_size: .
v_call: TRBV15
j_call: TRBJ2-3
cdr3_aa: CATSPGGGNTDTQYF
cdr3_nt: TGTGCCACCAGCCCCGGCGGAGGGAACACAGATACGCAGTATTTT

d_call: .
clone_size: .
v_call: TRBV28
j_call: TRBJ2-3
cdr3_aa: CGTVTDTQYF
cdr3_nt: TGTGGGACAGTCACAGATACGCAGTATTTT

d_call: TRBD2
clone_size: .
v_call: TRBV29-1
j_call: TRBJ2-7
cdr3_aa: CSVQLAGIYEQYF
cdr3_nt: TGCAGCGTACAGCTAGCGGGGATCTACGAGCAGTACTTC

d_call: TRBD2
clone_size: .
v_call: TRBV7-9
j_call: TRBJ2-1
cdr3_aa: CASSLYVGRGGANNEQFF
cdr3_nt: TGTGCCAGCAGCTTATATGTCGGACGGGGGGGGGCCAACAATGAGCAGTTCTTC

d_call: .
clone_size: .
v_call: TRBV7-8
j_call: TRBJ2-5
cdr3_aa: CASTFSLVQETQYF
cdr3_nt: TGTGCCAGCACGTTCAGTTTGGTCCAAGAGACCCAGTACTTC

d_call: .
clone_size: .
v_call: TRBV27
j_call: TRBJ2-1
cdr3_aa: CASSLRGLAVYNEQFF
cdr3_nt: TGTGCCAGCAGTCTCAGGGGGCTAGCGGTCTACAATGAGCAGTTCTTC

d_call: .
clone_size: few
v_call: TRBV6-5
j_call: TRBJ2-7
cdr3_aa: CASSYTSSYEQYF
cdr3_nt: TGTGCCAGCAGTTATACTAGCTCCTACGAGCAGTACTTC

d_call: TRBD1
clone_size: .
v_call: TRBV30
j_call: TRBJ2-2
cdr3_aa: CAWNWWFTGQGMNTGELFF
cdr3_nt: TGTGCCTGGAACTGGTGGTTCACGGGACAGGGAATGAACACCGGGGAGCTGTTTTTT

d_call: TRBD2
clone_size: .
v_call: TRBV9
j_call: TRBJ2-2
cdr3_aa: CASSPYGEGNTGELFF
cdr3_nt: TGTGCCAGCAGCCCCTATGGGGAGGGCAACACCGGGGAGCTGTTTTTT

d_call: TRBD2
clone_size: .
v_call: TRBV29-1
j_call: TRBJ2-1
cdr3_aa: CSVEPRGDNEQFF
cdr3_nt: TGCAGCGTTGAGCCGCGGGGGGACAATGAGCAGTTCTTC

d_call: TRBD1
clone_size: medium-sized
v_call: TRBV11-2
j_call: TRBJ2-6
cdr3_aa: CASSLTGGYGANVLTF
cdr3_nt: TGTGCCAGCAGCTTGACAGGGGGCTATGGGGCCAACGTCCTGACTTTC

d_call: .
clone_size: .
v_call: TRBV6-1
j_call: TRBJ2-5
cdr3_aa: CASSEAPGAWAETQYF
cdr3_nt: TGTGCCAGCAGTGAAGCCCCAGGGGCTTGGGCAGAGACCCAGTACTTC

d_call: .
clone_size: .
v_call: TRBV10-3
j_call: TRBJ2-2
cdr3_aa: CAISPGHLISTGELFF
cdr3_nt: TGTGCCATCAGTCCGGGACACTTAATAAGCACCGGGGAGCTGTTTTTT

d_call: .
clone_size: .
v_call: TRBV28
j_call: TRBJ2-3
cdr3_aa: CASSFWQASTDTQYF
cdr3_nt: TGTGCCAGCAGTTTTTGGCAGGCCTCCACAGATACGCAGTATTTT

d_call: .
clone_size: .
v_call: TRBV5-5
j_call: TRBJ2-7
cdr3_aa: CASSLEAAITYEQYF
cdr3_nt: TGTGCCAGCAGCTTGGAGGCGGCTATTACCTACGAGCAGTACTTC